This T cell receptor beta chain derives from a study of blood T cell repertoires in COVID-19. Study overall: The United States, Italy and Spain were the sources of the acute and convalescent COVID-19 samples. T cells, B-cell-depleted T cells, or PBMCs supplied cDNA or gDNA.

Germline V gene sequence: CDR1 MNHEY, CDR2 SMNVEV (reference sequence). CDR3 length: 14 amino acids. V lost 6 bases, J lost 7 bases, and 9 bases stayed unmatched. The Seattle patients, enrolled during active infection, were followed longitudinally. Per the original methods: Amplification of reference gene primers was used by the study to estimate nucleated cell counts. TCRdb keeps only in-frame clones here, not all; method: immunoSEQ multiplex PCR. The DNA gave D and trimming, while V, J and clone size come from that table. The sample has 200,000 to 250,000 clones; more than 75% are singletons. The rearrangement uses TRBV27 and TRBJ1-5; TRBD1 aligns across 7 bases. The specimen was peripheral blood. This sequence originates from a woman older than 75 with COVID-19, enrolled during active disease. The DNA of the CDR3 is TGTGCCAGCAGGTCCAGGGGGTACGAACAGCCCCAGCATTTT. Translation gives CASRSRGYEQPQHF.